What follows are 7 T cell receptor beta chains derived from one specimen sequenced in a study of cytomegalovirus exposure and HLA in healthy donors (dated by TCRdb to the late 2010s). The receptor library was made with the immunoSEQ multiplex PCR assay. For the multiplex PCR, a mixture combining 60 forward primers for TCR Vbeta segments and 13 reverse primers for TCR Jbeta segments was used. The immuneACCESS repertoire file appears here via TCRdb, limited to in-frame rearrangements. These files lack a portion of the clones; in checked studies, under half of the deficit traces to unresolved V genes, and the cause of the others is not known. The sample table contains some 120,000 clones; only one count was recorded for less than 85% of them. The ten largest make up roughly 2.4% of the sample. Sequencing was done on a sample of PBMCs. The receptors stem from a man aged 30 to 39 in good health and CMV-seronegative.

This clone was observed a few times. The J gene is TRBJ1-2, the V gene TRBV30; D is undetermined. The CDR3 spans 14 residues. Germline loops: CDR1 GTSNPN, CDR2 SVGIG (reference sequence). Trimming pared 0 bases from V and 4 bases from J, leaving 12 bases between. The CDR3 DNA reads TGTGCCTGGAGTGTGCCGGCGCGGGTCTATGGCTACACCTTC. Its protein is CAWSVPARVYGYTF.

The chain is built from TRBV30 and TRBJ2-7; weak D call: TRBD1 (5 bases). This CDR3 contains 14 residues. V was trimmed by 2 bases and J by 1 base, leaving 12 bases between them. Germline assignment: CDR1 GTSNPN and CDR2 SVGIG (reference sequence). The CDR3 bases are TGTGCCTGGAGTATTTCGCAGGGATCCTACGAGCAGTACTTC. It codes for CAWSISQGSYEQYF.

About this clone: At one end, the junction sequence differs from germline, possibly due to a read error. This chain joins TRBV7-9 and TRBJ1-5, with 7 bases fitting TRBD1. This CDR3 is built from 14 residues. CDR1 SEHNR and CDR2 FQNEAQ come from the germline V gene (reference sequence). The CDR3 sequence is CASSSRDRNQPQNF. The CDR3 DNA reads TGTGCCAGCAGCTCCCGGGACAGAAATCAGCCCCAGAATTTT. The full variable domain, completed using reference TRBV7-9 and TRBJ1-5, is DTGVSQNPRHKITKRGQNVTFRCDPISEHNRLYWYRQTLGQGPEFLTYFQNEAQLEKSRLLSDRFSAERPKGSFSTLEIQRTEQGDSAMYLCASSSRDRNQPQNFGDGTRLSIL.

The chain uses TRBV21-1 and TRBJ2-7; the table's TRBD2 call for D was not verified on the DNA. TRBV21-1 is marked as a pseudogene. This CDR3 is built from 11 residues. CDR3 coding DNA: TGTGCCAGCAGAAAGCGGAACGAGCAGTACTTC. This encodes CASRKRNEQYF.

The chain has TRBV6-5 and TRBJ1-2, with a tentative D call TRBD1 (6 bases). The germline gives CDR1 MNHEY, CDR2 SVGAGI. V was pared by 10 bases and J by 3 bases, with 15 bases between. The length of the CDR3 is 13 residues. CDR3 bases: TGTGCCACCGGGACAAGCATAGACTATGGCTACACCTTC. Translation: CATGTSIDYGYTF.

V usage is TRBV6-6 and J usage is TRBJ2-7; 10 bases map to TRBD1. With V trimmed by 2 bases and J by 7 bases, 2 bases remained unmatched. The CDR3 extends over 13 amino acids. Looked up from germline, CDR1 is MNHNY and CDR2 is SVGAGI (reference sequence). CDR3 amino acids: CASSYEDRGEQYF. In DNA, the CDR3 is TGTGCCAGCAGTTACGAGGACAGGGGGGAGCAGTACTTC.

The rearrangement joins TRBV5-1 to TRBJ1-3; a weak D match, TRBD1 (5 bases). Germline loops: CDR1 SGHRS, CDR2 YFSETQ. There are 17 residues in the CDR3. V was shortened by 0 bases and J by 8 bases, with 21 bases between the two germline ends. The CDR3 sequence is CASSLGPRSTATDTIYF. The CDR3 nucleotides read TGCGCCAGCAGCTTGGGCCCCAGATCGACAGCCACGGACACCATATATTTT.